This T cell receptor beta chain was profiled in a study of blood T cell repertoires in COVID-19. Study-wide background: Specimens from acute and convalescent COVID-19 originated in the United States, Italy and Spain. T cells, B-cell-depleted T cells, or PBMCs provided the cDNA or gDNA that served as material.

Patients at the Seattle site were enrolled during active infection and followed longitudinally. Germline CDR1 and CDR2: SGHTA and FQGNSA. With 1 base removed from V and 4 bases from J, the gap between germline ends came to 7 bases. The CDR3 has 14 residues. Original data processing: Estimation of nucleated cell counts relied on the amplification of reference gene primers. Clones were sequenced by immunoSEQ multiplex PCR, and TCRdb holds only the in-frame ones, with some missing. The DNA gave D and trimming, while V, J and clone size come from that table. This table has some 150,000 clones, 70% to 90% appearing once.

Sequencing was carried out using peripheral blood. The clonotype was recovered from a man in his sixties with COVID-19, enrolled during active disease. This chain uses TRBV7-2 with TRBJ1-4; D gene unclear. CDR3 sequence reads: CASSLVGSNEKLFF. In DNA form, the CDR3 reads TGTGCCAGCAGCTTAGTTGGCAGTAATGAAAAACTGTTTTTT.